Below, 6 T cell receptor beta chains from the same sample are listed, as sequenced in a study of T cell clonality in common variable immunodeficiency. Assay: immunoSEQ multiplex PCR; the TCRdb copy retains only in-frame clones and omits some. The repertoire consists of about 52,000 clones, none detected only once. Sequenced material: peripheral blood mononuclear cells. All receptors derive from a person between 18 and 75 years old in good health.

This clone showed up many times. The read falls 3 residues short of the CDR3 end, and the missing part is taken from the germline J gene. The chain combines TRBV30 with TRBJ1-1, with D possibly being TRBD1 (6 bases). Germline CDR1 GTSNPN, CDR2 SVGIG (reference sequence). Trimming stripped 2 bases from V and 5 bases from J, with 12 bases between. CDR3 length: 13 residues. Here the CDR3 reads CAWSWGGGTEAFF. CDR3 DNA (partial): TGTGCCTGGAGTTGGGGGGGCGGGACTGAA.

Comment on this clone: The read ends 3 residues shy of where the CDR3 ends; the end is completed using the germline J gene. The chain recombines TRBV18 with TRBJ1-6; TRBD1 aligns across 8 bases. Trimming at V came to 5 bases and at J to 5 bases, leaving 8 bases not matched to a gene. The germline CDR1 and CDR2 sequences are KGHSH and LQKENI. The CDR3 is made up of 16 amino acids. The CDR3 reads CASSLSGTGDNSPLHF. CDR3 bases read: TGTGCCAGCTCATTATCCGGGACAGGCGATAATTCACCC.

There are many counts of this clone. The read terminates 3 residues before the CDR3 end, so the remaining end is supplied by the germline J gene. The chain combines TRBV14 with TRBJ2-3; 14 positions match TRBD2. V lost 5 bases to trimming and J lost 6 bases; unmatched junction nucleotides: 16. Germline CDR1 and CDR2: SGHDN and FVKESK. The CDR3 loop spans 19 amino acids. The DNA read from the CDR3 is TGTGCCAGCAGCAAACTAACGACCGGGACTAGCGGGAGTTTCGATACG. Its translation is CASSKLTTGTSGSFDT. The CDR3, in full, reads CASSKLTTGTSGSFDTQYF.

This clone has a handful of counts. The read ends 3 residues shy of where the CDR3 ends; the end is completed using the germline J gene. The chain carries TRBV20-1 and TRBJ2-7, with 7 bases aligning to TRBD1. The J segment lost 3 bases and the V segment lost 0 bases, leaving 14 bases of the junction unmatched. CDR1 is DFQATT, CDR2 SNEGSKA, per germline (reference sequence). CDR3 length equals 17 residues. The CDR3 bases that were read are TGCAGTGCTAGAGATCGGGTTGAGGGGGCTTGGGGCTACGAG. This codes for CSARDRVEGAWGYE. The whole CDR3 region reads CSARDRVEGAWGYEQYF.

A few counts support this clone. With the read ending 3 residues before the CDR3 end, the germline J gene is used to fill in that end. The V call is TRBV7-2, the J call TRBJ2-7, with TRBD2 matching 8 bases. Per the germline V gene, CDR1 is SGHTA and CDR2 is FQGNSA. V dropped 10 bases and J dropped 4; count of bases not matched to a gene: 9. The CDR3 is made up of 13 amino acids. This CDR3 is CATRSAGGYEQYF. The CDR3 bases that were read are TGTGCCACCCGCTCGGCGGGAGGTTACGAG. Together with reference TRBV7-2 and TRBJ2-7, the CDR3 gives the full variable domain: GAGVSQSPSNKVTEKGKDVELRCDPISGHTALYWYRQSLGQGLEFLIYFQGNSAPDKSGLPSDRFSAERTGGSVSTLTIQRTQQEDSAVYLCATRSAGGYEQYFGPGTRLTVT.

Many counts were recorded for this clone. Coverage ceases 3 residues before the CDR3 finishes, and the germline J gene fills in the end. The rearrangement links TRBV4-2 to TRBJ2-2, with D possibly matching TRBD2 (6 bases). Per germline, CDR1 LGHNA and CDR2 YNFKEQ. The CDR3 is 19 residues long. The V end was cut by 0 bases, the J end by 0 bases, with 17 bases between. The sequenced CDR3 bases are TGTGCCAGCAGCCAAGAGCCCCACCTAGCGCCCGCGAACACCGGGGAG. Translated, it gives CASSQEPHLAPANTGE. The entire CDR3 sequence reads CASSQEPHLAPANTGELFF.